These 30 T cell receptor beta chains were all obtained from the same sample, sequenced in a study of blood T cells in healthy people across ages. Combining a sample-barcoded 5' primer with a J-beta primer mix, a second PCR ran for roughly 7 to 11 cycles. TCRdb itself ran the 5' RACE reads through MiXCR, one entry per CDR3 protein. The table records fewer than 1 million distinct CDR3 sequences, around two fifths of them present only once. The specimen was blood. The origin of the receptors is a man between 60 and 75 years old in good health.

The CDR3 coding sequence is TGTGCCAGCAGTTCGGCGGGGAGGGGGTACCAAGAGACCCAGTACTTC. Residues: CASSSAGRGYQETQYF. The rearrangement links TRBV28 to TRBJ2-5, with a weak D call TRBD2 (7 bases). CDR3 length equals 16 residues. V was trimmed by 4 bases and J by 0 bases, leaving 15 bases between them. CDR1 and CDR2 from the germline V gene are MDHEN and SYDVKM.

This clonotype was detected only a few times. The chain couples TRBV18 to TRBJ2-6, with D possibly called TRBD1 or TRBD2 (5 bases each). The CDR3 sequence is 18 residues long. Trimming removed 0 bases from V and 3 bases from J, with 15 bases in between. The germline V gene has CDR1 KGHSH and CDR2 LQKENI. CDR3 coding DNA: TGTGCCAGCTCACCACCAAGTCAGGGAGCGTTTGGGGCCAACGTCCTGACTTTC. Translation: CASSPPSQGAFGANVLTF.

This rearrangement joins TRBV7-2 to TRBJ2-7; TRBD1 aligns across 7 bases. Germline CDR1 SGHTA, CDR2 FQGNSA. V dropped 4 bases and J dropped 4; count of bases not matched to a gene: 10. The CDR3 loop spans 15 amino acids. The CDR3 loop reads CASSSVTGVSYEQYF. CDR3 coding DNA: TGTGCCAGCAGCTCCGTCACAGGGGTCTCGTACGAGCAGTACTTC.

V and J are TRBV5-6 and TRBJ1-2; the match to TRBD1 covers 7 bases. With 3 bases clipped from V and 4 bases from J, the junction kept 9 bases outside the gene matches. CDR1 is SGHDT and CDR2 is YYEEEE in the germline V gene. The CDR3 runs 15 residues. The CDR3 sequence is CASSYQDRPIYGYTF. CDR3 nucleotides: TGTGCCAGCAGCTACCAGGACAGGCCTATCTATGGCTACACCTTC.

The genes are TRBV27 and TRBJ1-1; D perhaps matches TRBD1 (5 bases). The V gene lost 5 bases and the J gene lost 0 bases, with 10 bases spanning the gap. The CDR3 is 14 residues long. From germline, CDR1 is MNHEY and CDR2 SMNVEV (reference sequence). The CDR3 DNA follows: TGTGCCAGCAGTCCCCAGACAGTGAACACTGAAGCTTTCTTT. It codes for CASSPQTVNTEAFF.

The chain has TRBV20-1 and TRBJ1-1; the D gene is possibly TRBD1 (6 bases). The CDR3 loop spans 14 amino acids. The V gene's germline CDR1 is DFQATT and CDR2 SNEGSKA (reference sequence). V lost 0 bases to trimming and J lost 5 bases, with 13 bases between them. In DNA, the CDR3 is TGCAGTGCTAGAGATCCAGGGGATGGGACTGAAGCTTTCTTT. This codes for CSARDPGDGTEAFF.

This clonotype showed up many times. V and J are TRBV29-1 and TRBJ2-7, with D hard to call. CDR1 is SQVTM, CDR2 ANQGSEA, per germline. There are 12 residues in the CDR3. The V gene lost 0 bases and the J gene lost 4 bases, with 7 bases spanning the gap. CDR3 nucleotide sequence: TGCAGCGTTGAAGATCCAGGTTACGAGCAGTACTTC. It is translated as CSVEDPGYEQYF.

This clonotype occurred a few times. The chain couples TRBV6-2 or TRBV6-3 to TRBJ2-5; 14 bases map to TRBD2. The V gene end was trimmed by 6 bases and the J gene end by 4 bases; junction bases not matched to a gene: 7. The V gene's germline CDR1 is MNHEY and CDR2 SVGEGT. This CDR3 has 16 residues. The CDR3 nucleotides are TGTGCCAGCAGCCGCGGACTAGCGGGGGGAGGAGAGACCCAGTACTTC. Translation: CASSRGLAGGGETQYF.

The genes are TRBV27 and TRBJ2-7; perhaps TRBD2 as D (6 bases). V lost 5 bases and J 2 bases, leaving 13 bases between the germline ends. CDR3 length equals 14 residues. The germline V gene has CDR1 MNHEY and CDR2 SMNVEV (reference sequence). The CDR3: CASSPFAGPYEQYF. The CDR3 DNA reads TGTGCCAGCAGTCCCTTTGCGGGGCCCTACGAGCAGTACTTC.

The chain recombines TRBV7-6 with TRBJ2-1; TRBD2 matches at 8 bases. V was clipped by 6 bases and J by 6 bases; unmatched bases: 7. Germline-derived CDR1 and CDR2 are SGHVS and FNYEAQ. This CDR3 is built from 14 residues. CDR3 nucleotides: TGTGCCAGCAGTTCCCAGCGGGGGACCAATGAGCAGTTCTTC. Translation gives CASSSQRGTNEQFF.

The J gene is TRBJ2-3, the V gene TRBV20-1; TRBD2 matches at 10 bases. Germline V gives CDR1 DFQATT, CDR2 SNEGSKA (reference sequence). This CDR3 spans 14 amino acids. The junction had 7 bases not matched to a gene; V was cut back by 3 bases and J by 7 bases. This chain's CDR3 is CSASFSGGRNTQYF. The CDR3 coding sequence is TGCAGTGCTAGCTTTAGCGGGGGGCGGAATACGCAGTATTTT.

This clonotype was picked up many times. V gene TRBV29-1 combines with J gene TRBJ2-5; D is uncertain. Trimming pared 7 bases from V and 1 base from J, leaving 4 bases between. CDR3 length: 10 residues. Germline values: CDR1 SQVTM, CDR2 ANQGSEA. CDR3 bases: TGCAGCGGCGTCCAAGAGACCCAGTACTTC. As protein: CSGVQETQYF.

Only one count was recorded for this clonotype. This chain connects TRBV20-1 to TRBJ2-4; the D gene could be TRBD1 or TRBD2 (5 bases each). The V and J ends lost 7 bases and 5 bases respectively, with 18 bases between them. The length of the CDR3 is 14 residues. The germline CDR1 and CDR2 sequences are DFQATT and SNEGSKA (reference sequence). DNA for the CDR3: TGCAGTGTTTCGGGGCGGCCCGTGGAAAACATTCAGTACTTC. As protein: CSVSGRPVENIQYF.

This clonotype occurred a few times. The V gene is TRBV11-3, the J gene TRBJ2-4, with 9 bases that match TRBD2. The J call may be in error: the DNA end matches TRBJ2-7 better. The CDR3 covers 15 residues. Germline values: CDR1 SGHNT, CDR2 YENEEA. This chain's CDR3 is CASSLEVAGASEQYF. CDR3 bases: TGTGCCAGCAGCTTAGAGGTAGCGGGGGCATCCGAGCAGTACTTC.

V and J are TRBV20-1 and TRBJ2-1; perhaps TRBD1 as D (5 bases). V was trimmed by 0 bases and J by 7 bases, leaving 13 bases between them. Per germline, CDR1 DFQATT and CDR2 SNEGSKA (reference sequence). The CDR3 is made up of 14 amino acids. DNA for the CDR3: TGCAGTGCTAGAGATGGGGCCACACGGAATGAGCAGTTCTTC. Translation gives CSARDGATRNEQFF.

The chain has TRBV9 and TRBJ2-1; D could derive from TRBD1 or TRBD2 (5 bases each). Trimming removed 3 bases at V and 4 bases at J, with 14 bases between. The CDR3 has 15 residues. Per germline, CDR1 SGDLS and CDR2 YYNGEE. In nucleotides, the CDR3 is TGTGCCAGCAGCGCCCTCCGGGACGGATACAATGAGCAGTTCTTC. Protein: CASSALRDGYNEQFF.

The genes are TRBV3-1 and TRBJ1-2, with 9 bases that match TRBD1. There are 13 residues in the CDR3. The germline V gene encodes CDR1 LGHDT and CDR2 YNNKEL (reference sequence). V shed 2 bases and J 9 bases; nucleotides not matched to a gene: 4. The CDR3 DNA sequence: TGTGCCAGCAGCCAAAGGGGACAGGGAAGCTACACCTTC. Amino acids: CASSQRGQGSYTF.

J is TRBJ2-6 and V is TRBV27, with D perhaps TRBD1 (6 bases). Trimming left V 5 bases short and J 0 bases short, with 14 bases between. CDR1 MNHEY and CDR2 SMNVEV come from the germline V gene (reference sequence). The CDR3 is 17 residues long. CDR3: CASSGYREISGANVLTF. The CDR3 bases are TGTGCCAGCAGTGGGTACAGGGAAATCTCTGGGGCCAACGTCCTGACTTTC. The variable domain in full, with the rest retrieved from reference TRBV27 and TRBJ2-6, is EAQVTQNPRYLITVTGKKLTVTCSQNMNHEYMSWYRQDPGLGLRQIYYSMNVEVTDKGDVPEGYKVSRKEKRNFPLILESPSPNQTSLYFCASSGYREISGANVLTFGAGSRLTVL.

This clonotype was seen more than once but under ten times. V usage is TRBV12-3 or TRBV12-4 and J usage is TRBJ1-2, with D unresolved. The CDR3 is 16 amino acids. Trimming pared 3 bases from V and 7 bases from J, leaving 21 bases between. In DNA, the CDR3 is TGTGCCAGCAGTTTTGCCCCTGCCGGTACAGCAGTTGGCTACACCTTC. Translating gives CASSFAPAGTAVGYTF.

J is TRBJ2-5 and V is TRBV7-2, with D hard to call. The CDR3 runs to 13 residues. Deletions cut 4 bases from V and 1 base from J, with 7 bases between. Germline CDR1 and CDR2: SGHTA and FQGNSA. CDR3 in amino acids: CASSSTPQETQYF. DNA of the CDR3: TGTGCCAGCAGCTCAACTCCCCAAGAGACCCAGTACTTC.

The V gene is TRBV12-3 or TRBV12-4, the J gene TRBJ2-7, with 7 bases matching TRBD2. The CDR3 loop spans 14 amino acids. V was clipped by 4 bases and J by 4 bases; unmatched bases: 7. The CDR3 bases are TGTGCCAGCAGTTCGACGGGGGGAACTTACGAGCAGTACTTC. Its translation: CASSSTGGTYEQYF.

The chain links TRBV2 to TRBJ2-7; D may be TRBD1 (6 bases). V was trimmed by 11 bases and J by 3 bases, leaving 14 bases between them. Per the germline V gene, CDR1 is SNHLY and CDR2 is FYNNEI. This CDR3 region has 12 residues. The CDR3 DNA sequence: TGTGCCGCTCGGACAGCCATCTACGAGCAGTACTTC. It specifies CAARTAIYEQYF.

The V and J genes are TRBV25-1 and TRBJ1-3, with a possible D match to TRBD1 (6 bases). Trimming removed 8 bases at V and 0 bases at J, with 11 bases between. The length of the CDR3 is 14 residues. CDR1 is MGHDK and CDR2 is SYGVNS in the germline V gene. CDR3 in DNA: TGTGCCAGCCAAGACAGGCTCTCTGGAAACACCATATATTTT. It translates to CASQDRLSGNTIYF.

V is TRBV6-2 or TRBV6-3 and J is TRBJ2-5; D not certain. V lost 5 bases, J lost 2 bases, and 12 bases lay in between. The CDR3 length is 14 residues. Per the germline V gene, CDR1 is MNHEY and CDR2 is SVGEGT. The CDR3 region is CASSPRPAQETQYF. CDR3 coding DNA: TGTGCCAGCAGTCCCCGGCCAGCACAAGAGACCCAGTACTTC.

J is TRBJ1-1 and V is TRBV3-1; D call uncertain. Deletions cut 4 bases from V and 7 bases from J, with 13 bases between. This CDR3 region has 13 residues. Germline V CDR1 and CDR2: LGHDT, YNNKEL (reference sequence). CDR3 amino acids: CASSPRSGFEAFF. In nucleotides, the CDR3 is TGTGCCAGCAGCCCCAGATCTGGGTTTGAAGCTTTCTTT.

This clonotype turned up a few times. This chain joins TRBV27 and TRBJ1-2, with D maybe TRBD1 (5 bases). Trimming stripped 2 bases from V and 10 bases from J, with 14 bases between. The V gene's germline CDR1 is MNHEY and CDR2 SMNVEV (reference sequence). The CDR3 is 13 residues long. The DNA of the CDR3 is TGTGCCAGCAGTTTAGGGCAGGGAGCCAACTACACCTTC. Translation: CASSLGQGANYTF.

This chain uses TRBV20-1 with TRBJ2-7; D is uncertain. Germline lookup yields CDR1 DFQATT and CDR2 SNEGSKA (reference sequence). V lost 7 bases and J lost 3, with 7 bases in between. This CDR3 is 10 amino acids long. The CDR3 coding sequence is TGCAGTGTTTCGCTCTACGAGCAGTACTTC. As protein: CSVSLYEQYF.

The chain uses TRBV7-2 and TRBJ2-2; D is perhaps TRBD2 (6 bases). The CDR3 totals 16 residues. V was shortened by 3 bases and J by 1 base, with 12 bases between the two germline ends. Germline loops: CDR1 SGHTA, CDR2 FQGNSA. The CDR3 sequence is CASSFMWGENTGELFF. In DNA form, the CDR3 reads TGTGCCAGCAGCTTCATGTGGGGGGAGAACACCGGGGAGCTGTTTTTT.

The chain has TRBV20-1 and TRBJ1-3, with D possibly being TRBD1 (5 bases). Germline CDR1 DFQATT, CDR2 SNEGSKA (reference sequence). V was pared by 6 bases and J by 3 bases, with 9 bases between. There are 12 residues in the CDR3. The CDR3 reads CSAKTDGNTIYF. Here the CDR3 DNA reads TGCAGTGCCAAGACAGATGGAAACACCATATATTTT.

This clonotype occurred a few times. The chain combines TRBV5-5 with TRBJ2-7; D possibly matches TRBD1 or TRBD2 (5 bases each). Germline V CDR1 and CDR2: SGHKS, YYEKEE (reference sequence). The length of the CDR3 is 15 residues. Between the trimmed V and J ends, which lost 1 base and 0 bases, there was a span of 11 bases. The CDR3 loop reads CASSLRDGPSYEQYF. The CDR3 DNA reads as TGTGCCAGCAGCTTGAGGGACGGTCCCTCCTACGAGCAGTACTTC.